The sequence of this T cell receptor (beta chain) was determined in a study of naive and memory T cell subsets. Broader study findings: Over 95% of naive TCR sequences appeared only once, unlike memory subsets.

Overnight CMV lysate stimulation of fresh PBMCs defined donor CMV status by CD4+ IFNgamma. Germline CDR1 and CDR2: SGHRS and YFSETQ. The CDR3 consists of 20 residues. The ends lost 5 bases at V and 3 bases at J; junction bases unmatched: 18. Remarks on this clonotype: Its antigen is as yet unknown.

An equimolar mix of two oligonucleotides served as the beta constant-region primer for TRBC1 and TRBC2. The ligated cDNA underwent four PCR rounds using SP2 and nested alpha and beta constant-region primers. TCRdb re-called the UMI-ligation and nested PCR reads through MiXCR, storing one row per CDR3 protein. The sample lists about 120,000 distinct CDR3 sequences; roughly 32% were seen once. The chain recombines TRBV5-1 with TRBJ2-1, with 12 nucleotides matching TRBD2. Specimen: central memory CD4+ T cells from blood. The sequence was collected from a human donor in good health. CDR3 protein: CASRLKGDRLAGAVYNEQFF. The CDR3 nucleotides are TGCGCCAGCAGGCTCAAGGGAGACCGACTAGCGGGAGCTGTCTACAATGAGCAGTTCTTC.